Below, 22 T cell receptor beta chains from the same sample are listed, as sequenced in a study of T-cell reconstitution after alpha-beta-depleted transplantation in children. Unique molecular identifiers were incorporated during preparation of the TCRbeta library. MiXCR, applied by TCRdb to the PCR reads, yields one record per CDR3 protein. The sample has about 240,000 distinct CDR3 sequences; roughly a quarter are singletons. The specimen was PBMCs, collected before TCRalphabeta/CD19-depleted stem cell transplant. All receptors come from a girl aged 2 to 9 with Fanconi anemia, due to receive a stem cell transplant.

This clonotype came up a few times. The V gene is TRBV7-2, the J gene TRBJ2-7; D might be TRBD2 (5 bases). V lost 4 bases to trimming and J lost 0 bases, with 13 bases between them. This CDR3 is 15 amino acids long. Germline loops: CDR1 SGHTA, CDR2 FQGNSA. CDR3 protein: CASSSSIASSYEQYF. The DNA of the CDR3 is TGTGCCAGCAGCTCATCCATAGCGAGCTCCTACGAGCAGTACTTC.

Only a few counts were recorded for this clonotype. The chain couples TRBV12-3 or TRBV12-4 to TRBJ2-1; 8 bases are a match to TRBD2. With V trimmed by 6 bases and J by 3 bases, 7 bases remained unmatched. The CDR3 loop spans 15 amino acids. CDR3 loop: CASSPGGALYNEQFF. The DNA of the CDR3 is TGTGCCAGCAGCCCCGGGGGGGCCCTCTACAATGAGCAGTTCTTC.

The rearrangement joins TRBV7-8 to TRBJ2-7; D gene unclear. CDR1 and CDR2 from the germline V gene are SGHVS and FQNEAQ. This CDR3 is 13 amino acids long. V gave up 2 bases and J gave up 3 bases, with 8 bases separating them. Here the CDR3 reads CASSLNSDYEQYF. For the CDR3, the DNA is TGTGCCAGCAGCTTAAACAGTGACTACGAGCAGTACTTC.

CDR3 protein: CSAGQGRGQETQYF. The CDR3 bases are TGCAGCGCCGGACAGGGTAGGGGCCAAGAGACCCAGTACTTC. V usage is TRBV29-1 and J usage is TRBJ2-5; 8 nucleotides match TRBD1. Germline trimming cut 7 bases from V and 1 base from J; bases unmatched to any gene: 8. Germline CDR1 SQVTM, CDR2 ANQGSEA. The CDR3 is 14 residues long. The entire variable domain, with the rest obtained from reference TRBV29-1 and TRBJ2-5, is as follows: SAVISQKPSRDICQRGTSLTIQCQVDSQVTMMFWYRQQPGQSLTLIATANQGSEATYESGFVIDKFPISRPNLTFSTLTVSNMSPEDSSIYLCSAGQGRGQETQYFGPGTRLLVL.

This clonotype turned up a few times. The chain couples TRBV20-1 to TRBJ2-1, with TRBD1 matching over 8 bases. The V and J ends lost 5 bases and 4 bases, in that order; junction bases with no gene match: 4. The CDR3 loop spans 13 amino acids. Germline V gene sequence: CDR1 DFQATT, CDR2 SNEGSKA (reference sequence). CDR3 nucleotides: TGCAGTGCTCCGGGACAGGAATACAATGAGCAGTTCTTC. Translating it yields CSAPGQEYNEQFF.

The chain combines TRBV5-1 with TRBJ2-2; 10 nucleotides align to TRBD2. With V trimmed by 3 bases and J by 2 bases, 4 bases remained unmatched. The CDR3 contains 16 residues. The germline V gene encodes CDR1 SGHRS and CDR2 YFSETQ. CDR3 sequence reads: CASSYGTSVNTGELFF. The CDR3 DNA follows: TGCGCCAGCAGCTATGGGACTAGCGTTAACACCGGGGAGCTGTTTTTT.

This clonotype was found many times. The chain employs TRBV20-1 and TRBJ2-5; 8 positions agree with TRBD2. The germline gives CDR1 DFQATT, CDR2 SNEGSKA (reference sequence). With V trimmed by 0 bases and J by 2 bases, 11 bases remained unmatched. The CDR3 contains 17 residues. The CDR3 DNA reads TGCAGTGCTAGAGATTTTGGGGAGCGGGGGCGACAAGAGACCCAGTACTTC. It encodes CSARDFGERGRQETQYF.

The V gene is TRBV20-1, the J gene TRBJ2-7; D gene uncertain. Trimming shortened V by 0 bases and J by 2 bases, and 17 bases separated the two germline ends. This CDR3 spans 16 amino acids. Germline CDR1 is DFQATT and CDR2 is SNEGSKA (reference sequence). Written as DNA, the CDR3 is TGCAGTGCTAGAGATCCCGGCTCCTACAACCCCTACGAGCAGTACTTC. It yields the protein CSARDPGSYNPYEQYF.

The chain recombines TRBV4-2 with TRBJ1-2, with D perhaps matching TRBD1 (6 bases). The CDR3 is 15 amino acids. Germline CDR1 reads LGHNA; CDR2 reads YNFKEQ. The ends were cut back, 4 bases at V and 3 bases at J, with 15 bases in the middle. The CDR3 spells CASSPSIRGDYGYTF. The DNA for the CDR3 is TGTGCCAGCAGCCCTTCGATCAGGGGAGACTATGGCTACACCTTC.

This chain links TRBV5-8 with TRBJ1-1; unclear D gene. Between the trimmed V and J ends, which lost 0 bases and 2 bases, there was a span of 11 bases. Germline V gene data show CDR1 as SGHTS and CDR2 as YDEGEE. The CDR3 covers 15 residues. For the CDR3, the DNA is TGTGCCAGCAGCTTGGACAGCCACGTTAACACTGAAGCTTTCTTT. Translated: CASSLDSHVNTEAFF.

The chain carries TRBV29-1 and TRBJ1-1; possibly TRBD1 for D (5 bases). Per the germline V gene, CDR1 is SQVTM and CDR2 is ANQGSEA. V lost 4 bases and J lost 0, with 9 bases in between. CDR3 length: 13 residues. The DNA of the CDR3 is TGCAGCGTTGGTCAGGGCTTGAACACTGAAGCTTTCTTT. Amino acid sequence: CSVGQGLNTEAFF.

The genes are TRBV29-1 and TRBJ1-4; weak D call: TRBD1 (6 bases). Trimming pared 2 bases from V and 4 bases from J, leaving 20 bases between. CDR1 and CDR2 (germline): SQVTM, ANQGSEA. The CDR3 has 17 amino acids. The CDR3 DNA reads as TGCAGCGTTGAACGGATGGAGGGGGGCGGGATTAATGAAAAACTGTTTTTT. It encodes CSVERMEGGGINEKLFF.

J is TRBJ2-7 and V is TRBV20-1; D gene uncertain. The CDR3 contains 10 residues. Trimming took off 6 bases at V and 4 bases at J, with 7 bases between the two ends. Germline V gene data show CDR1 as DFQATT and CDR2 as SNEGSKA (reference sequence). CDR3 sequence (DNA): TGCAGTGCAAAAGGTTACGAGCAGTACTTC. It yields the protein CSAKGYEQYF.

This clonotype was seen only a few times. This chain connects TRBV20-1 to TRBJ2-7; TRBD2 agrees at 11 bases. Germline V gene lookup returns CDR1 DFQATT and CDR2 SNEGSKA (reference sequence). V gave up 2 bases and J gave up 2 bases; unmatched junction bases: 8. The CDR3 sequence is 16 residues long. The CDR3 coding sequence is TGCAGTGCTAGAAAGTCTAGCGGGAGGCGAACCTACGAGCAGTACTTC. Protein product: CSARKSSGRRTYEQYF.

This clonotype was observed a handful of times. The V and J genes are TRBV7-6 and TRBJ2-7, with TRBD1 matching over 9 bases. Germline V gene lookup returns CDR1 SGHVS and CDR2 FNYEAQ. V gave up 5 bases and J gave up 3 bases; unmatched junction bases: 5. This CDR3 is 14 amino acids long. The CDR3 sequence is CASSAQGADYEQYF. Here the CDR3 DNA reads TGTGCCAGCAGCGCACAGGGGGCTGACTACGAGCAGTACTTC.

In this sample, this clonotype turned up many times. The V call is TRBV6-5, the J call TRBJ1-5; possible D gene TRBD1, 5 bases. The ends were cut back, 5 bases at V and 1 base at J, with 12 bases in the middle. This CDR3 contains 15 residues. Germline CDR1 and CDR2: MNHEY and SVGAGI. The CDR3 nucleotides are TGTGCCAGCAGTACACCCCGGGACAGCAATCAGCCCCAGCATTTT. As protein: CASSTPRDSNQPQHF.

The sample holds a few counts of this clonotype. The rearrangement uses TRBV29-1 and TRBJ2-5, with TRBD1 identical over 9 bases. CDR3 length: 14 amino acids. V lost 3 bases and J lost 6; bases outside the gene matches: 8. CDR1 is SQVTM and CDR2 is ANQGSEA in the germline V gene. The CDR3 loop reads CSVDGGQGLKTQYF. CDR3 coding DNA: TGCAGCGTTGACGGGGGACAGGGATTGAAGACCCAGTACTTC.

The rearrangement joins TRBV21-1 to TRBJ2-3; TRBD2, as called in the table, went unchecked against the DNA. TRBV21-1 corresponds to a pseudogene. The CDR3 is 11 residues long. The CDR3 sequence is CASSIRRTQYF. CDR3 nucleotide sequence: TGTGCCAGCAGCATTAGGAGGACGCAGTATTTT.

This sequence joins TRBV11-2 and TRBJ1-5; the match to TRBD1 covers 9 bases. Trimming cost V 2 bases and J 0 bases; bases outside gene matches: 8. CDR1 and CDR2 (germline): SGHAT, FQNNGV. This CDR3 has 18 amino acids. The CDR3 DNA reads TGTGCCAGCAGCTTACGAGGGACAGGGCAAAGTAGCAATCAGCCCCAGCATTTT. Translation: CASSLRGTGQSSNQPQHF. Drawing the rest from reference TRBV11-2 and TRBJ1-5, the complete variable domain is EAGVAQSPRYKIIEKRQSVAFWCNPISGHATLYWYQQILGQGPKLLIQFQNNGVVDDSQLPKDRFSAERLKGVDSTLKIQPAKLEDSAVYLCASSLRGTGQSSNQPQHFGDGTRLSIL.

This sequence joins TRBV6-5 and TRBJ1-2; no definite D call. The CDR3 extends over 15 amino acids. V was cut by 2 bases and J by 3 bases, with 13 bases left in between. Germline assignment: CDR1 MNHEY and CDR2 SVGAGI. This CDR3 reads CASSYDAETHYGYTF. The CDR3 nucleotides are TGTGCCAGCAGTTACGACGCTGAGACCCACTATGGCTACACCTTC.

At least ten counts were recorded for this clonotype. This chain joins TRBV29-1 and TRBJ1-1; a possible D gene is TRBD1 (5 bases). This CDR3 has 15 residues. Germline CDR1 and CDR2: SQVTM and ANQGSEA. V gave up 2 bases and J gave up 6 bases, with 19 bases separating them. Here the CDR3 DNA reads TGCAGCGTTGAAATAGGCGGCGGGGGAATGGCTGAAGCTTTCTTT. The encoded protein is CSVEIGGGGMAEAFF.

This clonotype showed up just a few times. V gene TRBV4-2 combines with J gene TRBJ2-5, with TRBD2 matching over 10 bases. The trim removed 1 base at V and 5 bases at J, leaving 4 bases unmatched. Germline V CDR1 and CDR2: LGHNA, YNFKEQ. CDR3 length: 15 amino acids. The DNA for the CDR3 is TGTGCCAGCAGCCAAGGAGTTAGCGGGAGGGAGACCCAGTACTTC. Residues: CASSQGVSGRETQYF.